This TCR beta chain emerged from a study of T-cell memory formation after mild COVID-19 (dated by TCRdb to the early 2020s). At the level of the whole study: TCR sequence clusters from the two donors were found to be largely donor specific. T-cell clones expanding and contracting after mild COVID-19 in a couple of donors were tracked by longitudinal TCRalpha and TCRbeta repertoire sequencing. Two young, previously healthy adult volunteers, one female and one male, were included in the cohort. General conclusions and limits of the study: Balanced CD4/CD8 phenotypes were observed for clones contracting from day 15 to 85, whereas a bias towards CD4+ was observed for a second wave of clones expanding from day 15 to 37. Some responding clones were detected in pre-infection memory, which suggested that pre-existing cross-reactive memory T cells had joined the SARS-CoV-2 response. Contracting CD4+ clones turned up mainly in the CM and EM memory subsets, whereas EMRA was where CD8+ clones were enriched. The second-wave clones that peaked on day 37 were not confirmed to be SARS-CoV-2 specific. The study covered only a couple of mild cases, and larger cohorts including severe cases with pre-infection samples were considered necessary.

This clonotype was seen a handful of times. Its antigen target is currently unknown. Per-nucleotide qualities are absent, and no much larger clonotype sits a single base away. PBMCs were isolated by Ficoll-Paque density gradient centrifugation. Reads for this sample came from an Illumina NovaSeq 6000. cDNA libraries for TCRalpha and TCRbeta were prepared by 5'RACE using constant-segment primers, with sample barcodes and unique molecular identifiers added. RNA was extracted from every sample with Trizol reagent. The libraries were amplified in two PCR steps, and the second step added a second sample barcode and Illumina TruSeq adapters. Sequencing of the libraries was done on an Illumina NovaSeq, producing 2 x 150 bp paired-end reads. On the authors' methods: Reads were demultiplexed and collapsed into UMI-guided consensus sequences with migec v1.2.7. Using mixcr v2.1.11, UMI consensuses were aligned to TRA and TRB V and J templates and then assembled into clonotypes. Clonotypes were classified as expanded or contracted when called significant by both edgeR and NoisET, with noise models trained on biological replicates. For edgeR calls, a false discovery rate-adjusted p below 0.01 and a log2 fold-change threshold of 1 were applied. PCA with hierarchical clustering of max-normalized trajectories of the 1000 most abundant clonotypes was used as exploratory dynamics analysis. Separately sequenced CD4+ and CD8+ repertoires were used to assign a CD4 or CD8 phenotype to each responding clone. TCRdb applied fastp at Q25 and MiXCR to the public reads, then kept only in-frame beta chains. Here each entry gathers all rows of one CDR3 protein and keeps the most common genes and DNA. The V and J calls come from TCRdb's annotation, not from the publication. The sample has fewer than 350,000 distinct CDR3 sequences on record, around 15% of them singletons. The biggest ten clones account for 20% to 25% of the sample.

Clipping removes 3 bases from V and 6 bases from J, with 3 as the unmatched junction base count. The CDR3 covers 13 residues, taking in both the cysteine and the phenylalanine. The only DNA kept is the CDR3, 39 bases in frame from the first base. Per the germline V gene, KGHDR is the CDR1 and SFDVKD is the CDR2. The sequence was collected from a young man who had mild COVID-19 (a few samples of this study predate the infection). The sample titles of this study are shuffled in the database, so cell type and time point are left out; the donor was told from shared clones. Sequenced: PBMCs or a T cell subset sorted from them (not recorded which). The sequence links TRBV24-1 to TRBJ1-2; TRBD1 agrees with 7 junctional bases. The CDR3 protein is CATSDRQGNGYTF. The nucleotide sequence reads TGTGCCACCAGTGATAGACAGGGTAATGGCTACACCTTC.